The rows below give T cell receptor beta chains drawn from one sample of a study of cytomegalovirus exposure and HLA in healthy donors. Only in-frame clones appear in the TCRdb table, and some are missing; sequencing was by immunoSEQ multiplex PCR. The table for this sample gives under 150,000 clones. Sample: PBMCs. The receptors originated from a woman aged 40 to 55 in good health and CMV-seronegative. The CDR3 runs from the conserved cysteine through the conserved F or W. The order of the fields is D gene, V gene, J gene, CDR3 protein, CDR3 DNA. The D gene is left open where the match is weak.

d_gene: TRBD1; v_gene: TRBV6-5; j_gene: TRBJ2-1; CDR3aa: CASSYPDRDEQFF; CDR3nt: TGTGCCAGCAGTTACCCCGACAGGGATGAGCAGTTCTTC
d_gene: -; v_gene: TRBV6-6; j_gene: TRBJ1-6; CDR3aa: CASSYGDKRNSPLHF; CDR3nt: TGTGCCAGCAGTTATGGGGACAAGCGGAATTCACCCCTCCACTTT
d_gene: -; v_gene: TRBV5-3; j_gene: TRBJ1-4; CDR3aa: CARSLQVRLLVRKLFF; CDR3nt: TGTGCCAGAAGCTTGCAGGTTCGGTTGTTGGTACGAAAACTGTTTTTT
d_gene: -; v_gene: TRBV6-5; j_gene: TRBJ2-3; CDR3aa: CASSYARSTDTQYF; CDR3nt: TGTGCCAGCAGTTACGCCAGGTCCACAGATACGCAGTATTTT
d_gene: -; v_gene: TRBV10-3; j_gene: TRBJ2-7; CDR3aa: CAIRQGPYEQYF; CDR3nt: TGTGCCATCAGACAGGGCCCCTACGAGCAGTACTTC
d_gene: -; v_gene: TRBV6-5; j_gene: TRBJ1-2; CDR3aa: CASSALGGNAYGYTF; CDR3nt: TGTGCCAGCAGTGCCCTTGGAGGGAATGCCTATGGCTACACCTTC
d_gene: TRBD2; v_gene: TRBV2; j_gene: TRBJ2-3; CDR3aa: CASSYSGGADTQYF; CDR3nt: TGTGCCAGCAGTTATAGCGGGGGGGCAGATACGCAGTATTTT
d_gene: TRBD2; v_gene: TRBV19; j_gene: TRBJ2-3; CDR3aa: CASSPPSGGTDTQYF; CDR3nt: TGTGCCAGTAGCCCCCCGAGCGGGGGCACAGATACGCAGTATTTT
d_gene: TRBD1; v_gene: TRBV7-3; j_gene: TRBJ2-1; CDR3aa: CASSLYVQGYNEQFF; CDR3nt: TGTGCCAGCAGCTTATACGTACAGGGGTACAATGAGCAGTTCTTC
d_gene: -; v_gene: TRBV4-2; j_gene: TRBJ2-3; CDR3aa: CASSRVPNTQYF; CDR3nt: TGTGCCAGCAGCAGAGTGCCCAATACGCAGTATTTT
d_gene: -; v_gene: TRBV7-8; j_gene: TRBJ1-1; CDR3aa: CASSLLGENTEAFF; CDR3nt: TGTGCCAGCAGCTTATTAGGGGAGAACACTGAAGCTTTCTTT
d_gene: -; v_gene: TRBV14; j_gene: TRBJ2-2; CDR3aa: CASSPRLVTGELFF; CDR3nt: TGTGCCAGCAGCCCTCGACTAGTCACCGGGGAGCTGTTTTTT
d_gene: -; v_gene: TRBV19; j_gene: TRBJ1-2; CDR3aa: CASSSPALGGRWQGYTF; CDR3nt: TGTGCCAGTAGTAGCCCGGCTCTGGGGGGGCGCTGGCAAGGCTACACCTTC
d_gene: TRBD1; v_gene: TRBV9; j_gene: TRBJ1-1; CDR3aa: CASSVTHNDRGGEAFF; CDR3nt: TGTGCCAGCAGCGTCACCCATAACGACAGGGGCGGTGAAGCTTTCTTT
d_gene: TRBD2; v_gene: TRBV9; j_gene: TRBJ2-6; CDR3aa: CASGRAPSSGANVLTF; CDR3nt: TGTGCCAGCGGGAGGGCCCCAAGCTCTGGGGCCAACGTCCTGACTTTC
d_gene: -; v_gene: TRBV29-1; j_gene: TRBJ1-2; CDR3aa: CSVEPNLRSRNYGYTF; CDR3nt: TGCAGCGTTGAACCAAACCTGCGAAGCCGGAACTATGGCTACACCTTC
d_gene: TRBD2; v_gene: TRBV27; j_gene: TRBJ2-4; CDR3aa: CASSLSLPAGGNIQYF; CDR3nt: TGTGCCAGCAGTTTATCCCTGCCAGCGGGGGGAAACATTCAGTACTTC
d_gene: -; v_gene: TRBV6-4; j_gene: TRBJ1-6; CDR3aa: CASNPGTPNSPLHF; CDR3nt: TGTGCCAGCAACCCCGGGACACCCAATTCACCCCTCCACTTT